This T cell receptor beta chain emerged from a study of blood T cell repertoires in COVID-19. Study overall: In each case, the material was cDNA or gDNA derived from T cells, B-cell-depleted T cells, or PBMCs.

The length of the CDR3 is 16 residues. V lost 8 bases, J lost 0 bases, and 17 bases lay in between. Germline V gene lookup returns CDR1 SNHLY and CDR2 FYNNEI. The authors' processing: Amplification of reference gene primers was used by the study to estimate nucleated cell counts. Using immunoSEQ multiplex PCR, the repertoire was profiled, and TCRdb retains in-frame clones only, with some absent. The DNA was the basis for D and trimming; V, J and clone size are from that table. Among a few hundred thousand clones listed, about 87% were seen once. The specimen was PBMCs or T cells enriched from blood (not recorded which). This rearrangement joins TRBV2 to TRBJ1-3; D remains ambiguous. The clonotype originates from a woman between 50 and 59 years old who had recovered from COVID-19. CDR3 region: CASVKEALTSGNTIYF. The DNA of the CDR3 is TGTGCCAGCGTAAAGGAGGCCCTTACCTCTGGAAACACCATATATTTT.